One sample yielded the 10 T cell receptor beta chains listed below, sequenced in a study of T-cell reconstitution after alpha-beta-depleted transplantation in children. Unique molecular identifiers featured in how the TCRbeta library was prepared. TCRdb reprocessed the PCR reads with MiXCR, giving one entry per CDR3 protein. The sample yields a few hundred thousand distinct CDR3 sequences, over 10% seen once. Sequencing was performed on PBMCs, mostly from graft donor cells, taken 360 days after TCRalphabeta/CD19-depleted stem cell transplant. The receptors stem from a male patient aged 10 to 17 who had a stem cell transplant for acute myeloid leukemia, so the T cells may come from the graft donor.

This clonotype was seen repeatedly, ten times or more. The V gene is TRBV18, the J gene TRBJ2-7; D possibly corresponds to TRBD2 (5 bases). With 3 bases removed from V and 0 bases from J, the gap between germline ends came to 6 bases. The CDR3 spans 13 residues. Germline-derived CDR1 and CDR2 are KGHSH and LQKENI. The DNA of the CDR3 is TGTGCCAGCTCACCCGGGAACTCCTACGAGCAGTACTTC. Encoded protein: CASSPGNSYEQYF.

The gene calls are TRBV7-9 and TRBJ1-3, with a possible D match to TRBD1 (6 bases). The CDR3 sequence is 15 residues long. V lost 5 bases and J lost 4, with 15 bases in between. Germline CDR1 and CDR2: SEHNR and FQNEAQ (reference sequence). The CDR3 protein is CASSPQGTGGNTIYF. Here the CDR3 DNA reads TGTGCCAGCAGCCCGCAGGGGACTGGGGGAAACACCATATATTTT.

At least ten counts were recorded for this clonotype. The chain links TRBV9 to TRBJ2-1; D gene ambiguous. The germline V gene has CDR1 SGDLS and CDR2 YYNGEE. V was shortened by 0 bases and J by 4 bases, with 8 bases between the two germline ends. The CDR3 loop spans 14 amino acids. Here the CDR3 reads CASSVEVWYNEQFF. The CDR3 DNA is TGTGCCAGCAGCGTAGAGGTCTGGTACAATGAGCAGTTCTTC.

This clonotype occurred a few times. CDR3 nucleotide sequence: TGTGCCAGCAGCTCCGGGCCGGGGAGTGGGACCCAGTACTTC. It codes for CASSSGPGSGTQYF. The genes are TRBV7-2 and TRBJ2-5; D perhaps matches TRBD2 (5 bases). Looked up from germline, CDR1 is SGHTA and CDR2 is FQGNSA. This CDR3 has 14 amino acids. V was cut by 4 bases and J by 7 bases, with 16 bases left in between.

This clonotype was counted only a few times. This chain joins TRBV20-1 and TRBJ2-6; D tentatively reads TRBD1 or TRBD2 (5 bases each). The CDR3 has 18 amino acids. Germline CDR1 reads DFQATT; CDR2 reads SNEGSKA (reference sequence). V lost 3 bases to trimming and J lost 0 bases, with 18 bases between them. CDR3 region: CSARLFGSGASGANVLTF. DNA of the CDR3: TGCAGTGCTAGGCTCTTTGGGTCCGGGGCCTCTGGGGCCAACGTCCTGACTTTC.

The CDR3 region has the DNA TGTGCCAGCAGTTACCAGGGGAACACTGAAGCTTTCTTT. This translates into CASSYQGNTEAFF. J is TRBJ1-1 and V is TRBV6-5, with D possibly TRBD1 on 5 matching bases. CDR3 length: 13 residues. Looked up from germline, CDR1 is MNHEY and CDR2 is SVGAGI. The germline V and J ends were trimmed by 2 bases and 1 base, with 5 bases remaining between them.

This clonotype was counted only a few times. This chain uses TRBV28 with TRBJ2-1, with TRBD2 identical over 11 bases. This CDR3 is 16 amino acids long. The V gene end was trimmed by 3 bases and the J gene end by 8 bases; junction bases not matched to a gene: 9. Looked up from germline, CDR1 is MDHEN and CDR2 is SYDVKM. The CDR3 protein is CASSFFILAGVHEQFF. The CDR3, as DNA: TGTGCCAGCAGTTTTTTCATACTAGCGGGAGTCCATGAGCAGTTCTTC.

The CDR3, as DNA: TGTGCCAGCAGCTTAGGACGGATAAACACCGGGGAGCTGTTTTTT. Residues: CASSLGRINTGELFF. The J gene is TRBJ2-2, the V gene TRBV7-9; D is ambiguous. The germline V gene encodes CDR1 SEHNR and CDR2 FQNEAQ (reference sequence). This CDR3 comprises 15 residues. Trimming pared 1 base from V and 2 bases from J, leaving 8 bases between.

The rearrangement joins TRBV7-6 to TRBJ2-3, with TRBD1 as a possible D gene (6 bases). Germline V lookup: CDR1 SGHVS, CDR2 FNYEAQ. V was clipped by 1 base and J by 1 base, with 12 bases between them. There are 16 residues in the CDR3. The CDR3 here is CASSLGGGVRTDTQYF. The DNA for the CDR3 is TGTGCCAGCAGCTTAGGAGGGGGAGTCCGCACAGATACGCAGTATTTT.

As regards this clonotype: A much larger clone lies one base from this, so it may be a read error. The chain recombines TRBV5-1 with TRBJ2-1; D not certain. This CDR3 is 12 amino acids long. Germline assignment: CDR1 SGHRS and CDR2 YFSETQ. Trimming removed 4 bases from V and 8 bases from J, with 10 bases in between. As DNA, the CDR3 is TGCGCCAGCAGCCCAGTGCGCTATGAGCAGTTCTTC. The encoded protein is CASSPVRYEQFF.